The entry below gives a single T cell receptor beta chain sequence along with its context. TCRdb's table, derived via immunoSEQ multiplex PCR, lists solely in-frame clones and lacks some. Among roughly 300,000 clones listed, roughly 88% were seen once. The CDR3 contains 15 residues. Trimming removed 6 bases from V and 2 bases from J, with 14 bases in between. Germline V gives CDR1 SNHLY, CDR2 FYNNEI. This sample was included in a study of cytomegalovirus exposure and HLA in healthy donors. Sequences were obtained from PBMCs. This clonotype was obtained from a woman younger than 30 in good health and CMV-seronegative. J is TRBJ1-3 and V is TRBV2, with D possibly matching TRBD1 (5 bases). CDR3 protein: CASSRTWGAGNTIYF. DNA of the CDR3: TGTGCCAGCAGCCGAACTTGGGGGGCTGGAAACACCATATATTTT. Filled out from reference TRBV2 and TRBJ1-3, the complete variable domain reads EPEVTQTPSHQVTQMGQEVILRCVPISNHLYFYWYRQILGQKVEFLVSFYNNEISEKSEIFDDQFSVERPDGSNFTLKIRSTKLEDSAMYFCASSRTWGAGNTIYFGEGSWLTVV.